The rows below give T cell receptor beta chains drawn from one sample of a study of blood T cell repertoires in COVID-19. Assay: immunoSEQ multiplex PCR; the TCRdb copy retains only in-frame clones and omits some. Here the sample spans around 300,000 clones, about nine tenths being singletons. Specimen: peripheral blood. These receptors were taken from a man aged 45-65 years with acute or convalescent COVID-19. Each CDR3 is given with its conserved first and last residue. Fields, in order: J gene, clone size, D gene, V gene, CDR3 length, CDR3 DNA, CDR3 protein. A D gene is named only where the DNA matches it firmly. Size is omitted from some rows. Given values are once, few, many or a class for expanded clones.

>TRBJ1-2|-|-|TRBV18|11
TGTGCCAGCTCAGAGGGATACGGCTACACCTTC
CASSEGYGYTF
>TRBJ1-1|-|TRBD1|TRBV4-2|16
TGTGCCAGCAGCCAAGTTTGGGGACAGAAGAACACTGAAGCTTTCTTT
CASSQVWGQKNTEAFF
>TRBJ1-3|-|-|TRBV5-1|16
TGCGCCAGCAGCTTGGATGGGCTCCTCTCTGGAAACACCATATATTTT
CASSLDGLLSGNTIYF
>TRBJ2-7|-|-|TRBV19|13
TGTGCCAGTAGTACCCAACAGGGCTATGGGCAGTACTTC
CASSTQQGYGQYF
>TRBJ1-5|-|-|TRBV27|20
TGTGCCAGCAGTTTATCGGGGTTTACAGGGAGCGGTTCGAGCAATCAGCCCCAGCATTTT
CASSLSGFTGSGSSNQPQHF
>TRBJ2-6|-|TRBD1|TRBV4-1|19
TGCGCCAGCAGCCAGGAACAGGGGGGTGTAGGCTTTGGGGCCAACGTCCTGACTTTC
CASSQEQGGVGFGANVLTF
>TRBJ2-3|-|-|TRBV6-5|15
TGTGCCAGCAGTTCCCCGGCGGGGAGCACAGATACGCAGTATTTT
CASSSPAGSTDTQYF
>TRBJ1-2|-|-|TRBV19|13
TGTGCCAGTAGTTCTAGAGCTAACTATGGCTACACCTTC
CASSSRANYGYTF
>TRBJ1-5|-|TRBD1|TRBV6-5|15
TGTGCCAGCGGGGGACAGGCACCCTGGGATCAGCCCCAGCATTTT
CASGGQAPWDQPQHF
>TRBJ2-7|-|TRBD1|TRBV7-7|13
TGTGCTAGCAGCTTAGGGGACAGCTACGAGCAGTACTTC
CASSLGDSYEQYF
>TRBJ1-5|-|-|TRBV18|15
TGTGCCAGCTCACCGATGGGGGCTAGCAATCAGCCCCAGCATTTT
CASSPMGASNQPQHF
>TRBJ2-5|-|TRBD1|TRBV2|13
TGTGCCAGCAGTGGGTCAGGGGGAGAGACCCAGTACTTC
CASSGSGGETQYF
>TRBJ1-2|-|-|TRBV5-4|13
TGTGCCAGCAGCTTAGGTGAGGGCTATGGCTACACCTTC
CASSLGEGYGYTF
>TRBJ1-1|-|TRBD1|TRBV7-8|18
TGTGCCAGCAGCCACCAAAGGGGGGACAGGGGGCTTGGCACTGAAGCTTTCTTT
CASSHQRGDRGLGTEAFF
>TRBJ2-5|-|TRBD2|TRBV4-2|16
TGTGCCAGCAGCCCTAATGGCGGGGGGGTACAAGAGACCCAGTACTTC
CASSPNGGGVQETQYF
>TRBJ2-2|-|TRBD1|TRBV6-5|15
TGTGCCAGCGAGTCAACCGGGACAGGGGGAGGGGAGCTGTTTTTT
CASESTGTGGGELFF
>TRBJ1-1|-|TRBD1|TRBV11-2|14
TGTGCCAGCACCTCACAGGGGGTAGGCGCTGAAGCTTTCTTT
CASTSQGVGAEAFF
>TRBJ2-7|-|-|TRBV11-2|12
TGTGCCAGCAGCTTCAGTGTGCACGAGCAGTACTTC
CASSFSVHEQYF
>TRBJ2-1|-|TRBD2|TRBV10-3|14
TGTGCCATCAGCGTTGGGACTACTCCGACAGAGCAGTTCTTC
CAISVGTTPTEQFF
>TRBJ2-2|-|-|TRBV7-9|15
TGTGCCAGCAGCTTAGCGCATTCTGAGACCGGGGAGCTGTTTTTT
CASSLAHSETGELFF
>TRBJ2-5|-|-|TRBV29-1|12
TGCAGCGTTGCTGGGGGGCAAGAGACCCAGTACTTC
CSVAGGQETQYF
>TRBJ2-7|-|-|TRBV3-1/TRBV3-2|11
TGTGCCAGCAGTTCTTCCTACGAGCAGTACTTC
CASSSSYEQYF
>TRBJ2-7|once|-|TRBV18|13
TGTGCCAGCTCCCTTTCAGGGATTTACGAGCAGTACTTC
CASSLSGIYEQYF